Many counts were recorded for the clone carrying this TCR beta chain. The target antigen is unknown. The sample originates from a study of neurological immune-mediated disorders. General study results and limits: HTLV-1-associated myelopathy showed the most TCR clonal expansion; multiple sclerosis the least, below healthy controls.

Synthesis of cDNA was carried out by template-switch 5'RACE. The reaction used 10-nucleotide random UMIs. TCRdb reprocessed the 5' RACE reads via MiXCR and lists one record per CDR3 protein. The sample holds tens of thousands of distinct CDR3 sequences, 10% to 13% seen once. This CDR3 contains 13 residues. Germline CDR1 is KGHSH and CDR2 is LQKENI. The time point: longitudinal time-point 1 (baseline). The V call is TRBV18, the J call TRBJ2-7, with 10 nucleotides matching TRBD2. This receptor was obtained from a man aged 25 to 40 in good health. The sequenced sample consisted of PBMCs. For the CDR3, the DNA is TGTGCCAGCTCACCAAGGGAAAAGCGGGAGGGCTCGGTC. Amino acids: CASSPREKREGSV.